The present TCR beta chain was sequenced within a study of blood T cells in healthy people across ages (dated by TCRdb to the mid-2010s). A note on the overall study: In model experiments, roughly one uniquely barcoded TCR beta cDNA molecule per two T cells was captured by template switching. Age-related changes in TCR beta repertoire diversity were measured in the study by deep sequencing normalized with unique cDNA molecular identifiers. The donors were divided into four age groups: young (average around 17 years), middle-aged (around 41), aged (about 61) and long-lived (around 80). To avoid experimental bias, donors of different ages were spread randomly across the sequencing lanes. For two donors (one aged 18 to 30 and one aged 80 or older), the study analyzed two additional independent replicas of 1 million unique cDNA reads from the same blood draw.

The 35 to 40 donors, aged about 6 to 95 years, were systemically healthy Caucasian individuals from Russia. Each donor gave ten milliliters of peripheral blood, drawn into EDTA-treated Vacutainer tubes. Ficoll-Paque density-gradient centrifugation was used to isolate PBMCs, with at least 6.5 million per sample. Total RNA was extracted from PBMCs with Trizol reagent, with at least 6 micrograms obtained per sample. The percentages of naive CD45RAhigh/CD27high T cells were determined by flow cytometry on a PBMC aliquot from every donor. General findings and caveats noted by the study authors: Donor CMV infection status was unknown, potentially confounding age-related changes in expanded clonotypes. Compared with the aged group, the long-lived group had more naive CD4+ T cells, fewer expanded clones and increased TCR diversity, suggesting age selection. Estimates of total diversity based on one million sequenced T cells were considered lower bounds and underestimates. Observed TCR beta diversity correlated strongly with the percentage of naive T cells measured by flow cytometry. Because profiling used bulk unsorted PBMCs, naive and antigen-experienced compartments could not be compared conclusively. Observed TCR beta diversity per million T cells fell roughly linearly with age, and a significant reduction was already apparent by age around 40.

Libraries came from 5' RACE. A second PCR of roughly 7 to 12 cycles was run with a J-beta primer mix and a sample-barcoded 5' primer. A unique molecular identifier was introduced onto each TCR beta cDNA molecule by a template-switch 5' adaptor carrying 12 random nucleotides. Each sample yielded at least 2.5 million CDR3-containing paired-end reads. All of the RNA was converted into first-strand cDNA using the Mint cDNA synthesis kit, with a TRBC-specific oligonucleotide serving as the primer. After uracil-DNA glycosylase treatment, a first 18-cycle PCR used universal primers M1SS and BC2_uni_R on all cDNA. In the paper's pipeline: Each sample was normalized by randomly selecting 1 million high-quality reads, each carrying a distinct molecular identifier. Instead of being binned into consensus sequences, reads with shared molecular identifiers were discarded. MiTCR, set to a Q25 quality threshold and the strictest error-elimination algorithm, was used for CDR3 identification, clonotype clustering and error correction. Lower-bound total TCR beta diversity was estimated with a nonparametric unseen species model using Euler transformation. Using fastp trimming at Q25 and MiXCR clonotype assembly, TCRdb reanalyzed the public sequencing data and kept in-frame beta chains. Rows matching on CDR3 protein sequence are summarized as one entry with the most common DNA and genes. The V and J calls and clone size are TCRdb's, not the authors'. Present in this sample are around 1,900,000 distinct CDR3 sequences, more than 35% of which were seen just once. 23% of the sample goes to the ten largest clones.

There are 16 amino acids in the CDR3, from cysteine to phenylalanine inclusive. Only the CDR3 DNA stays, 48 bases, in frame from base 1. According to the germline V gene (reference sequence), CDR1 reads MNHNY and CDR2 reads SVGAGI. Trimming takes 1 base from V and 7 bases from J, and the germline ends sit 17 bases apart. Worth noting for this clonotype: The antigen this receptor binds is unknown. Base qualities are not at hand, and no much larger clone is one base apart.

The chain links TRBV6-6 with TRBJ2-1; a tentative D call is TRBD2 (5 bases match). This receptor was identified in a human donor in good health. The material sequenced was blood. The nucleotide sequence reads TGTGCCAGCAGTTACTTCCACCCCACAGCGGTTAATGAGCAGTTCTTC. Its translation is CASSYFHPTAVNEQFF.